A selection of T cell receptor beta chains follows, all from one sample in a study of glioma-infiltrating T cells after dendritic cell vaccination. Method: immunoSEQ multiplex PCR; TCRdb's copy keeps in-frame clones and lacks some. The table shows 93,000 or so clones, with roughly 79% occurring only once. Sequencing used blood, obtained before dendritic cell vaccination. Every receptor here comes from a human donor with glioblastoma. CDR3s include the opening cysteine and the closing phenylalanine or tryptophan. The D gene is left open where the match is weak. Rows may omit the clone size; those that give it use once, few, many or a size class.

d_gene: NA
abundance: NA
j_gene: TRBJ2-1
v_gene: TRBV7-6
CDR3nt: TGTGCCAGCAGCTCGGGGGTGGAGAATGAGCAGTTCTTC
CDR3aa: CASSSGVENEQFF

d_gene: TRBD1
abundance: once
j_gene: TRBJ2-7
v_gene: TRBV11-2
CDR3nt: TGTGCCAGCAGCCTCAACAGGGGGCCCTACGAGCAGTACTTC
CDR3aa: CASSLNRGPYEQYF

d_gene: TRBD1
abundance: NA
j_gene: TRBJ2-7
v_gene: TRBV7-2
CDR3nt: TGTGCCAGCAGCCCTAGGACAGGGGGCGCCGAGCAGTACTTC
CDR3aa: CASSPRTGGAEQYF

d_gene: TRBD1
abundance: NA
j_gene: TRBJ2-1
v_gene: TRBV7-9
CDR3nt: TGTGCCAGCAGCAAGCCGGGGACAGGGACGGGTGAGCAGTTCTTC
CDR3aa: CASSKPGTGTGEQFF

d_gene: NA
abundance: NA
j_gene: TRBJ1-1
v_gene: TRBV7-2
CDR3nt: TGTGCCAGCAGCTTAGCGCTGAGGATTGCCGAAGCTTTCTTT
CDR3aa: CASSLALRIAEAFF

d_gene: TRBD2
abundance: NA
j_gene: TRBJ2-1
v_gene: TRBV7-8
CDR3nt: TGTGCCAGCAGACGGGGGGTCAATGAGCAGTTCTTC
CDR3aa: CASRRGVNEQFF

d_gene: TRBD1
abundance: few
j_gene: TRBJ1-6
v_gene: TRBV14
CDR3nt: TGTGCCAGCAGCCGGGACAGTGTTTCACCCCTCCACTTT
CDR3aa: CASSRDSVSPLHF

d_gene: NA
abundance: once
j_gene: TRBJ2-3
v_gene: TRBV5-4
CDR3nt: TGTGCCAGCAGCCGTGGAGGAGCGGACCCTAGCACAGATACGCAGTATTTT
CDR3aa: CASSRGGADPSTDTQYF

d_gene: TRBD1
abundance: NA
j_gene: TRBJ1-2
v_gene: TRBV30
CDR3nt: TGTGCCTGGAGTGTGGGGGACAGCTATGGCTACACCTTC
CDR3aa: CAWSVGDSYGYTF

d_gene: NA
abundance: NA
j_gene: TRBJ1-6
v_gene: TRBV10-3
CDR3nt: TGTGCCATCAGTGTTTTACAGTTTAATTCACCCCTCCACTTT
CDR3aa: CAISVLQFNSPLHF

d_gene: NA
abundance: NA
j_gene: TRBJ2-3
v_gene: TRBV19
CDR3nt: TGTGCCAGTACAGTTTCGGGGGGCACAGATACGCAGTATTTT
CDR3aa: CASTVSGGTDTQYF

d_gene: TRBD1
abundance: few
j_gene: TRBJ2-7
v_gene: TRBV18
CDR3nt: TGTGCCAGCTCACCACGGACAGGGCTGGGCTACGAGCAGTACTTC
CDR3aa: CASSPRTGLGYEQYF

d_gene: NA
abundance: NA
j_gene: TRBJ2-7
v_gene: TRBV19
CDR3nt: TGTGCCAGTAGTCTCAGGACAGACAACCCGCCGGACGAGCAGTACTTC
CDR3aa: CASSLRTDNPPDEQYF

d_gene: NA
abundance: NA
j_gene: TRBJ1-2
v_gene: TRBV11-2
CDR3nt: TGTGCCAGCAGCTCAGTGAGGGGGATTATCTATGGCTACACCTTC
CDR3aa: CASSSVRGIIYGYTF

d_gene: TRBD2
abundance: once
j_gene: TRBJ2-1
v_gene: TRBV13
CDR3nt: TGTGCCAGCAGCTATCGACTAGCGGGGGGGCCATACAATGAGCAGTTCTTC
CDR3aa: CASSYRLAGGPYNEQFF

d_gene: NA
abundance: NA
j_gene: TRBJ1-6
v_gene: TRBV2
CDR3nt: TGTGCCAGCAGTGTTGAGGGTCAGCAGTTTAATTCACCCCTCCACTTT
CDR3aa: CASSVEGQQFNSPLHF

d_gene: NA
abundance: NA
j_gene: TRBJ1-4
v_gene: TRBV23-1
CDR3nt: TGCGCCAGCAGTCTGGGGGCGCGTGAAAAACTGTTTTTT
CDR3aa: CASSLGAREKLFF

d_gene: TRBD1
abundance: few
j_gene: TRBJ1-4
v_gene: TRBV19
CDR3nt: TGTGCCAGTAGTATAGTGACAGGGGGAGATGAAAAACTGTTTTTT
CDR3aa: CASSIVTGGDEKLFF

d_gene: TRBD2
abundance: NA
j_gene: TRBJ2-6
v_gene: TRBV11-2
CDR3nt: TGTGCCAGCAGAAACCCCGGGACTAGCGGGGATGGGGCCAACGTCCTGACTTTC
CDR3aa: CASRNPGTSGDGANVLTF

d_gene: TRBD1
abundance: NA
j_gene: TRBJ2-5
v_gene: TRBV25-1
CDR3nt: TGTGCCAGCACCCAGGGGGAAGTTCAAGAGACCCAGTACTTC
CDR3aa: CASTQGEVQETQYF

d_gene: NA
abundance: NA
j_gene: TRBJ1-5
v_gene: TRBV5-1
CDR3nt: TGCGCCAGCAGCTTGACGGGTATGGGGGGTCGGCAGCCCCAGCATTTT
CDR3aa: CASSLTGMGGRQPQHF

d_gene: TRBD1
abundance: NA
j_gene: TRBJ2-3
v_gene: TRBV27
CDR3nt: TGTGCCAGCAGTTTATTCGGGACAGGGGTTTCCACAGATACGCAGTATTTT
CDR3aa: CASSLFGTGVSTDTQYF

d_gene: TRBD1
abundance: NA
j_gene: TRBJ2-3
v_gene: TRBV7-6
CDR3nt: TGTGCCAGCAGCTTACGGGACAGAGGAGATACGCAGTATTTT
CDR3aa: CASSLRDRGDTQYF

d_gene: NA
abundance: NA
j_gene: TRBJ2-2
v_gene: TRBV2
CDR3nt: TGTGCCAGCAGTGGTCCAGGGAGGGGGGAGCTGTTTTTT
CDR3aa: CASSGPGRGELFF

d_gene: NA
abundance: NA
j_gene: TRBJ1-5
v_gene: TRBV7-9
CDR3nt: TGTGCCAGCAGCCTGGGAGGGGTAAATCAGCCCCAGCATTTT
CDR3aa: CASSLGGVNQPQHF

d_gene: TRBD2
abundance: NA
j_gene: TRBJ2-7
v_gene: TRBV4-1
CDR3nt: TGCGCCACCAAAACCCTAGCGGGGGCCTACGAGCAGTACTTC
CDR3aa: CATKTLAGAYEQYF

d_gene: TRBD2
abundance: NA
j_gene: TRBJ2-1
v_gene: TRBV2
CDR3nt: TGTGCCAGCAGGCGGGAGCGGGGGGACTTAAATGAGCAGTTCTTC
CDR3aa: CASRRERGDLNEQFF

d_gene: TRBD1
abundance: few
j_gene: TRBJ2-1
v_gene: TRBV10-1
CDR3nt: TGCGCCAGCAGCCAGAACAGGGGGCTACGCAATTCGGAGCAGTTCTTC
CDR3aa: CASSQNRGLRNSEQFF

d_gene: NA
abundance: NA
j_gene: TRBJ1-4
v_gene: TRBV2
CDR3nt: TGTGCCAGCGGGACACCGGCGGAAAAACTGTTTTTT
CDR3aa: CASGTPAEKLFF

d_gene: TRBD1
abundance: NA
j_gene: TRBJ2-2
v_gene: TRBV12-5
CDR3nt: TGTGCTAGTGGTTTGCAGCTACAGGGGATCGGGGAGCTGTTTTTT
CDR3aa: CASGLQLQGIGELFF

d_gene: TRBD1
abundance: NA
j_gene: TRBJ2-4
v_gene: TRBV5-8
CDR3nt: TGTGCCAGCAGCTCCGGGACAGATTTAGACCAAAACATTCAGTACTTC
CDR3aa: CASSSGTDLDQNIQYF

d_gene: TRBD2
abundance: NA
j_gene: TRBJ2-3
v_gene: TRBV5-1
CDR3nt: TGCGCCAGCAGCTTGAATCAGGGACTAGCGGGAGATACGCAGTATTTT
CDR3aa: CASSLNQGLAGDTQYF

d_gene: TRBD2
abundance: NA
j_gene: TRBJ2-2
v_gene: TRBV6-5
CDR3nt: TGTGCCATCCAAGCTAGCGGGTCGGGGGAGCTGTTTTTT
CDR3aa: CAIQASGSGELFF

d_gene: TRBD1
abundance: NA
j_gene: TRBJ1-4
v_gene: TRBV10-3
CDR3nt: TGTGCCATCAGTCGAGGACAGGCTACACAGGTCTTAGGGAGAACCAACAATGAAAAACTGTTTTTT
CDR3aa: CAISRGQATQVLGRTNNEKLFF

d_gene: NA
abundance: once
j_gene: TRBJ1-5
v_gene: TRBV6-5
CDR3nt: TGTGCCAGCAGCCTCATCAAAAGCCAGCCCCAGCATTTT
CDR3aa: CASSLIKSQPQHF

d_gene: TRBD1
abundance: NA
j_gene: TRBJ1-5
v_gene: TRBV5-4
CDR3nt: TGTGCCAGCAGCGCCGGGACAGGGGGCCATCAGCCCCAGCATTTT
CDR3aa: CASSAGTGGHQPQHF

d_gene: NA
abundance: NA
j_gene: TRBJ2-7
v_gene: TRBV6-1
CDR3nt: TGTGCCAGCAGGCGGACAGAGGCCTACGAGCAGTACTTC
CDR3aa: CASRRTEAYEQYF

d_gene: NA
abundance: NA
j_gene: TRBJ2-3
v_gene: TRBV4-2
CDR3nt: TGTGCCAGCAGCCAAGATGGGCAGGAGGGAGATACGCAGTATTTT
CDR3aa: CASSQDGQEGDTQYF

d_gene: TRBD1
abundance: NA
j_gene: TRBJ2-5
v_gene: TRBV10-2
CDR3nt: TGCGCCAGCAGGAGGACAGGGGTCGGAGAGACCCAGTACTTC
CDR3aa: CASRRTGVGETQYF

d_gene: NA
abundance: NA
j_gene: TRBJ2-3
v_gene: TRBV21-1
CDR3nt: TGTGCCACCACGGCGACGAAGCGGGAGTGCACAGATACGCAGTATTTT
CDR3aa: CATTATKRECTDTQYF

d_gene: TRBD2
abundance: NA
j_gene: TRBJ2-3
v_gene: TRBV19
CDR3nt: TGTGCCAGTATTGCGGGGGGCACGGCAGGCACGCAGTATTTT
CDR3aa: CASIAGGTAGTQYF

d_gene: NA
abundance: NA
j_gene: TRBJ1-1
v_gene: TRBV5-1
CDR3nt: TGCGCCAGCAGCTTGGGAGGAATGAACACTGAAGCTTTCTTT
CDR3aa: CASSLGGMNTEAFF

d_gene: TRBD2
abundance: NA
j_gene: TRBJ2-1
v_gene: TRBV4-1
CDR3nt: TGCGCCAGCAGCCGTATAGCGGGGGGGCCGGTTGAGCAGTTCTTC
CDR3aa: CASSRIAGGPVEQFF

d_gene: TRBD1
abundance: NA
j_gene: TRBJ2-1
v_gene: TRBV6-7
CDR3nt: TGTGCCGGATATAACACGGACAGGGTAGCTGAGCAGTTCTTC
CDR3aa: CAGYNTDRVAEQFF

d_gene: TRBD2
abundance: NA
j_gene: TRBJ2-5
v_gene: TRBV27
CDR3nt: TGTGCCAGCAGTTCCCCCGGGGGGAGGACCCAGTACTTC
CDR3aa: CASSSPGGRTQYF

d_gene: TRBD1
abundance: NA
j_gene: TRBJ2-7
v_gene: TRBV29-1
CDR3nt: TGCAGCGTTGTGACAGGGGGCGAGTCCTACGAGCAGTACTTC
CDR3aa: CSVVTGGESYEQYF

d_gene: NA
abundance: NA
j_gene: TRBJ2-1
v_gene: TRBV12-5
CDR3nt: TGTGCTAGTGCCGAGATTGGGACACGCTACAATGAGCAGTTCTTC
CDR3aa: CASAEIGTRYNEQFF

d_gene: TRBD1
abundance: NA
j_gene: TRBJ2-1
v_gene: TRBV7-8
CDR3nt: TGTGCCAGCAGCCTACAGACAGGGTCGGCCTCCAATGAGCAGTTCTTC
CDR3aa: CASSLQTGSASNEQFF

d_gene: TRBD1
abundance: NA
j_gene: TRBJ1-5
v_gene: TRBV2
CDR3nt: TGTGCCAGCAGTCCAGGGGGCTTCGATCAGCCCCAGCATTTT
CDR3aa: CASSPGGFDQPQHF

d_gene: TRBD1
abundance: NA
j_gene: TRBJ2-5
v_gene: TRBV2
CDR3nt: TGTGCCAGCACCATAGGGGGCACGGGAGAGACCCAGTACTTC
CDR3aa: CASTIGGTGETQYF

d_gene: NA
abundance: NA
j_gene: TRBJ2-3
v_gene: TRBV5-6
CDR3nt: TGTGCCAGCAGCCCCTGGACTCTGGACACAGATACGCAGTATTTT
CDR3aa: CASSPWTLDTDTQYF

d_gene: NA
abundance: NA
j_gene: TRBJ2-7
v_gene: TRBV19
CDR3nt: TGTGCCAGTAGTGCTACTCACCTGGGCGAGAGCTCCTACGAGCAGTACTTC
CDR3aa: CASSATHLGESSYEQYF

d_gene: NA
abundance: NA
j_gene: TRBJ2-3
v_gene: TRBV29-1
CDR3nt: TGCAGCGTTGAGGGGCAGAACACAGATACGCAGTATTTT
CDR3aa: CSVEGQNTDTQYF

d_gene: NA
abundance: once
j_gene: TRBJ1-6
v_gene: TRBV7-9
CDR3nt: TGTGCCAGCAGCTTAATGGGGGCTTCACCCCTCCACTTT
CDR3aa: CASSLMGASPLHF

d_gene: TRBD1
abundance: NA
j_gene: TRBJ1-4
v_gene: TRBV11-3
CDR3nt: TGTGCCAGCAGCCCCGGTGGACAGGGAAATGAAAAACTGTTTTTT
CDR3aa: CASSPGGQGNEKLFF

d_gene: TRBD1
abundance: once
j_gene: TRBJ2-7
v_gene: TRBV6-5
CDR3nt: TGTGCCAGCAGTTACTCTAGGACAGGGGGCTATGGGGAGCAGTACTTC
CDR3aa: CASSYSRTGGYGEQYF

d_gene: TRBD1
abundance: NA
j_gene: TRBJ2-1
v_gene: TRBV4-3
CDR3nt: TGCGCCAGCAGCCATCAGGGGGCAAGGGACAATGAGCAGTTCTTC
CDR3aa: CASSHQGARDNEQFF